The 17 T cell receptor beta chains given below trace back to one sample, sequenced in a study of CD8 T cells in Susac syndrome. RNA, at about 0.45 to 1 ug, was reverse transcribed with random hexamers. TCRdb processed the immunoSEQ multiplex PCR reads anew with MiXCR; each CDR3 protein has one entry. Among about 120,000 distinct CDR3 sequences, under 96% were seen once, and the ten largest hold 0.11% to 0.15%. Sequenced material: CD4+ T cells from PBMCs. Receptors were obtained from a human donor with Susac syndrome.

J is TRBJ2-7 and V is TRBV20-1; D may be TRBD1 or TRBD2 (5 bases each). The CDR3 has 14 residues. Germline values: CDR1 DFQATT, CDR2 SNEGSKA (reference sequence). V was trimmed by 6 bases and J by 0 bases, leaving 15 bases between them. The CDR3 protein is CSALRDASSYEQYF. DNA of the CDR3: TGCAGTGCGCTCCGGGACGCAAGCTCCTACGAGCAGTACTTC.

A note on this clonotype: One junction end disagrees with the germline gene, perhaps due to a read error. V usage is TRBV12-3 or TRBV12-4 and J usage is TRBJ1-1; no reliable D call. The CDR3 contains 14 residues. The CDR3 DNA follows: TGTGCCAGCAGCTTAGACGGGCTGGACACTGAAGCTTTCTTT. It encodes CASSLDGLDTEAFF.

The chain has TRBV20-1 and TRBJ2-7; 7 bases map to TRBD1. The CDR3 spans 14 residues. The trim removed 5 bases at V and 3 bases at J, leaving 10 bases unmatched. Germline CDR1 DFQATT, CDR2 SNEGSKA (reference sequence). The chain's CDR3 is CSASRGGLVYEQYF. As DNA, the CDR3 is TGCAGTGCTTCCCGAGGGGGCCTGGTCTACGAGCAGTACTTC.

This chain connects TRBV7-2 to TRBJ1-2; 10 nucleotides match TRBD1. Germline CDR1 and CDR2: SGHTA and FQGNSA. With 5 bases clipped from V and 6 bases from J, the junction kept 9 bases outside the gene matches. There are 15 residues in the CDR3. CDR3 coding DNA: TGTGCCAGCAGCCAACCGGGACAGGGGTTGAATGGCTACACCTTC. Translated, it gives CASSQPGQGLNGYTF.

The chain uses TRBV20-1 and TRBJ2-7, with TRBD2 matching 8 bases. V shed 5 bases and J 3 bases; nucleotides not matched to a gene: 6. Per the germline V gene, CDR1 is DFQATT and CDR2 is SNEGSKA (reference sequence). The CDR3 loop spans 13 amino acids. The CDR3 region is CSAEASGSYEQYF. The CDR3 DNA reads TGCAGTGCTGAAGCCAGCGGGAGCTACGAGCAGTACTTC.

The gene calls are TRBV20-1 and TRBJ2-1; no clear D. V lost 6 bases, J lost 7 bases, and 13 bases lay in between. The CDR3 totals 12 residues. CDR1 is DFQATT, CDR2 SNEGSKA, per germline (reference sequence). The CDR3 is CSAQLGSNEQFF. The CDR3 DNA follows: TGCAGTGCGCAGCTAGGAAGTAATGAGCAGTTCTTC.

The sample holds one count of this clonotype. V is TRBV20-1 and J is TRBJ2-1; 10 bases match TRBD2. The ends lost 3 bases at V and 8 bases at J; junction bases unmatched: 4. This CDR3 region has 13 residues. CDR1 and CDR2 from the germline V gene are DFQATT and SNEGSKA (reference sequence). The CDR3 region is CSARLAGVHEQFF. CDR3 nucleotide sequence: TGCAGTGCTAGGCTAGCGGGAGTTCATGAGCAGTTCTTC.

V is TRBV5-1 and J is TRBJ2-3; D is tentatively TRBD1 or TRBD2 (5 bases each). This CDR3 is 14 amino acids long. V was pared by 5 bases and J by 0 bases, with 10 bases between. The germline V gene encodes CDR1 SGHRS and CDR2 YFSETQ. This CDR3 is CASSRDQSTDTQYF. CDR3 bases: TGCGCCAGCAGTCGGGACCAGAGCACAGATACGCAGTATTTT.

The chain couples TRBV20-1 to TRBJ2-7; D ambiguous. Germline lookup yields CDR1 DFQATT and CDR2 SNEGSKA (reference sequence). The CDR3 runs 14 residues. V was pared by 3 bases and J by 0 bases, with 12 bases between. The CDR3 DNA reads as TGCAGTGCTAGGGCGCAGGAATCCTCCTACGAGCAGTACTTC. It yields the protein CSARAQESSYEQYF.

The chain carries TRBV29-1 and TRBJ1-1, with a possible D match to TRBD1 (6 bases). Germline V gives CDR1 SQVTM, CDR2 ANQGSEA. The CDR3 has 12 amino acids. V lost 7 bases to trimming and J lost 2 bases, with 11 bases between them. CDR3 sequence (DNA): TGCAGCGCGGGACATTTTAACACTGAAGCTTTCTTT. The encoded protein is CSAGHFNTEAFF.

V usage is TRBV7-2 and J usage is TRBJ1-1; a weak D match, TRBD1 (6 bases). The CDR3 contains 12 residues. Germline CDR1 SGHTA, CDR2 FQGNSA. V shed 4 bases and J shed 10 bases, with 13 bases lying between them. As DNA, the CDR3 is TGTGCCAGCAGCTCAACAGGGTGGGGAGCTTTCTTT. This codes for CASSSTGWGAFF.

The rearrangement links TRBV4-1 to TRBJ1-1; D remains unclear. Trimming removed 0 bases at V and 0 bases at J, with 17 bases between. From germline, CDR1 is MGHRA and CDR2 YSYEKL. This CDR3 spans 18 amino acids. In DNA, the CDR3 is TGCGCCAGCAGCCAAGATCGGCCCTCGGGAGGCGTGAACACTGAAGCTTTCTTT. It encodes CASSQDRPSGGVNTEAFF.

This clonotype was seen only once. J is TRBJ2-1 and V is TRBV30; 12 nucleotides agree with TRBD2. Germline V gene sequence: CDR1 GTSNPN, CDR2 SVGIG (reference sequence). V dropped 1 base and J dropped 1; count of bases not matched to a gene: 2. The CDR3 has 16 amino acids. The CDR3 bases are TGTGCCTGGAGTGGACTAGCGGGAGAATCCTACAATGAGCAGTTCTTC. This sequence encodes CAWSGLAGESYNEQFF. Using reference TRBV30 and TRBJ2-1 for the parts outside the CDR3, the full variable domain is SQTIHQWPATLVQPVGSPLSLECTVEGTSNPNLYWYRQAAGRGLQLLFYSVGIGQISSEVPQNLSASRPQDRQFILSSKKLLLSDSGFYLCAWSGLAGESYNEQFFGPGTRLTVL.

As DNA, the CDR3 is TGTGCCAGCAGTGGCGAAGGACAGGGGATTCCTGGCTACACCTTC. Amino acids: CASSGEGQGIPGYTF. The V gene is TRBV6-4, the J gene TRBJ1-2; 9 bases are shared with TRBD1. V lost 4 bases and J lost 7; bases outside the gene matches: 10. The V gene's germline CDR1 is MRHNA and CDR2 SNTAGT. The CDR3 is 15 amino acids.

CDR3 region: CASSLSGATTDTQYF. DNA for the CDR3: TGTGCCAGCAGTCTGAGTGGGGCGACAACAGATACGCAGTATTTT. This chain connects TRBV27 to TRBJ2-3; a possible D gene is TRBD1 (5 bases). V lost 5 bases, J lost 3 bases, and 15 bases lay in between. Germline loops: CDR1 MNHEY, CDR2 SMNVEV (reference sequence). The CDR3 totals 15 residues.

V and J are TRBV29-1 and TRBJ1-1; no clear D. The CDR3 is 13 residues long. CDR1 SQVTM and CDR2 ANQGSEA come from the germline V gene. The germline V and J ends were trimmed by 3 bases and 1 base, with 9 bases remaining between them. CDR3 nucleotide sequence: TGCAGCGTTGACAAGGACGGGAACACTGAAGCTTTCTTT. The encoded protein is CSVDKDGNTEAFF.

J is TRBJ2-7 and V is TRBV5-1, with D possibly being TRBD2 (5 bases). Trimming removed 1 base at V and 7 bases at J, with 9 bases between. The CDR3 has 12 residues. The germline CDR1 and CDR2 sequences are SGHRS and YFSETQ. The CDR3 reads CASSLSRGEQYF. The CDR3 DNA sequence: TGCGCCAGCAGCTTGAGTCGGGGTGAGCAGTACTTC.